This passage covers 21 T cell receptor beta chains from one sample sequenced in a study of shared clonotypes between healthy human individuals. Clones were read by immunoSEQ multiplex PCR, and TCRdb kept only the in-frame ones, dropping some. This sample has 1.6 million or so clones, with roughly 97% found just once. Sequencing used naive CD4+ T cells sorted from blood. Subset defined: CD45RA+ positively selected. The receptors come from a man aged 30 to 39 in good health.

This clone was recorded a few times. The rearrangement uses TRBV15 and TRBJ2-5; D unresolved. CDR1 is LNHNV and CDR2 is YYDKDF in the germline V gene (reference sequence). The CDR3 spans 19 residues. V shed 1 base and J shed 0 bases, with 21 bases lying between them. CDR3 in amino acids: CATSRARSQHLRNQETQYF. Written as DNA, the CDR3 is TGTGCCACCAGCAGAGCGAGGTCACAGCACCTTAGGAACCAAGAGACCCAGTACTTC.

The chain has TRBV6-1 and TRBJ2-3; 7 bases are shared with TRBD1. The germline V gene has CDR1 MNHNS and CDR2 SASEGT. The CDR3 is 15 amino acids. Germline trimming cut 6 bases from V and 10 bases from J; bases unmatched to any gene: 16. DNA for the CDR3: TGTGCCAGCAGGCTACAGGGGACAACAGGGATAGCGCAGTATTTT. Protein: CASRLQGTTGIAQYF.

The chain joins TRBV19 to TRBJ1-5, with TRBD1 matching over 11 bases. This CDR3 is built from 16 residues. Unmatched junction bases numbered 9, after V lost 5 bases and J lost 6 bases. Germline V lookup: CDR1 LNHDA, CDR2 SQIVND (reference sequence). The CDR3 bases are TGTGCCAGTAGTGTGATGGGACAGGGGGTCGGTCAGCCCCAGCATTTT. As protein: CASSVMGQGVGQPQHF.

V and J are TRBV27 and TRBJ2-2; 9 bases agree with TRBD2. The CDR3 extends over 15 amino acids. V was clipped by 4 bases and J by 4 bases; unmatched bases: 4. Germline V gene data show CDR1 as MNHEY and CDR2 as SMNVEV (reference sequence). CDR3 bases: TGTGCCAGCAGTTCACCTAGCGGGATCACCGGGGAGCTGTTTTTT. As protein: CASSSPSGITGELFF.

V gene TRBV11-2 combines with J gene TRBJ2-7; TRBD1 is a possible D gene (7 bases). The V gene lost 1 base and the J gene lost 1 base, with 14 bases spanning the gap. From germline, CDR1 is SGHAT and CDR2 FQNNGV. The CDR3 is 16 residues long. The CDR3 protein is CASSLVGGDRSYEQYF. CDR3 sequence (DNA): TGTGCCAGCAGCTTAGTGGGCGGGGACAGATCCTACGAGCAGTACTTC.

The chain combines TRBV28 with TRBJ2-7; the match to TRBD2 covers 11 bases. The junction had 9 bases not matched to a gene; V was cut back by 7 bases and J by 7 bases. CDR1 MDHEN and CDR2 SYDVKM come from the germline V gene. The CDR3 totals 14 residues. Here the CDR3 DNA reads TGTGCCAGCAAACTAGCGGGGGCGAGGAGTGAGCAGTACTTC. This encodes CASKLAGARSEQYF.

This clone appeared once. The chain carries TRBV10-3 and TRBJ2-2, with D maybe TRBD2 (5 bases). This CDR3 is built from 15 residues. Germline lookup yields CDR1 ENHRY and CDR2 SYGVKD. V lost 2 bases and J 5 bases, leaving 12 bases between the germline ends. The CDR3: CAISEERPGTGELFF. Here the CDR3 DNA reads TGTGCCATCAGTGAGGAGCGCCCGGGGACCGGGGAGCTGTTTTTT.

This clone was counted a single time. J is TRBJ2-6 and V is TRBV28; perhaps TRBD1 as D (6 bases). The CDR3 loop spans 15 amino acids. V shed 4 bases and J shed 2 bases, with 9 bases lying between them. Germline V gene data show CDR1 as MDHEN and CDR2 as SYDVKM. CDR3 in amino acids: CASSSRGAGANVLTF. The CDR3 coding sequence is TGTGCCAGCAGTTCCAGGGGTGCTGGGGCCAACGTCCTGACTTTC.

A few counts support this clone. Other DNA sequences from this sample encode an identical CDR3 as well. The chain is built from TRBV5-4 and TRBJ2-2; TRBD1 is a possible D gene (5 bases). V shed 1 base and J shed 6 bases, with 7 bases lying between them. Germline assignment: CDR1 SGHNT and CDR2 YYREEE (reference sequence). This CDR3 spans 13 amino acids. CDR3 in DNA: TGTGCCAGCAGCTTGACAGGATCCGGGGAGCTGTTTTTT. This encodes CASSLTGSGELFF.

V usage is TRBV6-1 and J usage is TRBJ1-5, with D uncertain. V lost 6 bases to trimming and J lost 1 base, with 13 bases between them. Germline V gives CDR1 MNHNS, CDR2 SASEGT. The length of the CDR3 is 15 residues. The CDR3 spells CASSPEGISNQPQHF. CDR3 DNA sequence: TGTGCCAGCAGCCCCGAGGGCATCAGCAATCAGCCCCAGCATTTT.

The chain uses TRBV11-2 and TRBJ2-5; no clear D gene. The CDR3 has 14 amino acids. CDR1 is SGHAT, CDR2 FQNNGV, per germline. V lost 1 base and J 5 bases, leaving 11 bases between the germline ends. CDR3 DNA sequence: TGTGCCAGCAGCTTAGGTGCTGGACCCGAGACCCAGTACTTC. Its protein is CASSLGAGPETQYF.

V gene TRBV6-1 combines with J gene TRBJ2-2, with D possibly being TRBD2 (5 bases). Trimming pared 9 bases from V and 5 bases from J, leaving 16 bases between. Per the germline V gene, CDR1 is MNHNS and CDR2 is SASEGT. The CDR3 spans 14 residues. The CDR3 nucleotides read TGTGCCAGTTCGTTGCTCGGGAAAACCGGGGAGCTGTTTTTT. Its translation: CASSLLGKTGELFF.

The V and J genes are TRBV5-1 and TRBJ2-2; 8 bases fit TRBD2. Germline V CDR1 and CDR2: SGHRS, YFSETQ. This CDR3 has 15 amino acids. Trimming removed 0 bases from V and 3 bases from J; junction bases left unmatched: 1. CDR3 residues: CASSLAGGHTGELFF. In nucleotides, the CDR3 is TGCGCCAGCAGCTTGGCGGGAGGGCACACCGGGGAGCTGTTTTTT.

The chain combines TRBV28 with TRBJ2-3; D is unresolved. CDR1 MDHEN and CDR2 SYDVKM come from the germline V gene. The CDR3 loop spans 10 amino acids. Trimming removed 5 bases at V and 6 bases at J, with 3 bases between. This CDR3 reads CASSKDTQYF. DNA of the CDR3: TGTGCCAGCAGTAAGGATACGCAGTATTTT. Combining the CDR3 with reference TRBV28 and TRBJ2-3 gives the whole variable domain DVKVTQSSRYLVKRTGEKVFLECVQDMDHENMFWYRQDPGLGLRLIYFSYDVKMKEKGDIPEGYSVSREKKERFSLILESASTNQTSMYLCASSKDTQYFGPGTRLTVL.

This chain uses TRBV20-1 with TRBJ2-1; no reliable D call. There are 11 residues in the CDR3. Germline CDR1 reads DFQATT; CDR2 reads SNEGSKA (reference sequence). Trimming removed 0 bases at V and 8 bases at J, with 5 bases between. In nucleotides, the CDR3 is TGCAGTGCTAGAGAAGGAGATGAGCAGTTCTTC. Translating it yields CSAREGDEQFF.

The chain has TRBV11-2 and TRBJ2-5, with 7 bases fitting TRBD1. Germline V gives CDR1 SGHAT, CDR2 FQNNGV. There are 14 residues in the CDR3. Germline trimming cut 4 bases from V and 5 bases from J; bases unmatched to any gene: 7. The CDR3 region is CASSSNRGGETQYF. In nucleotides, the CDR3 is TGTGCCAGCAGCTCAAACAGGGGTGGGGAGACCCAGTACTTC.

The chain uses TRBV5-4 and TRBJ2-2; D not certain. This CDR3 contains 15 residues. V was clipped by 0 bases and J by 9 bases, with 15 bases between them. The germline gives CDR1 SGHNT, CDR2 YYREEE (reference sequence). The CDR3 nucleotides are TGTGCCAGCAGCTTGGGTATACTGACGGAGAGGGAGCTGTTTTTT. Translated: CASSLGILTERELFF.

The chain joins TRBV15 to TRBJ1-4; D gene unclear. The germline V gene encodes CDR1 LNHNV and CDR2 YYDKDF (reference sequence). The CDR3 is 12 amino acids. The V and J ends lost 1 base and 12 bases respectively, with 9 bases between them. CDR3 coding DNA: TGTGCCACCAGCAGAGTGGGGTCTGAACTGTTTTTT. Amino acid sequence: CATSRVGSELFF.

The rearrangement joins TRBV9 to TRBJ2-3; 7 bases match TRBD2. Trimming removed 5 bases from V and 7 bases from J; junction bases left unmatched: 1. This CDR3 spans 11 amino acids. CDR1 and CDR2 from the germline V gene are SGDLS and YYNGEE. CDR3 DNA sequence: TGTGCCAGCAGGGGAGGGAATACGCAGTATTTT. It translates to CASRGGNTQYF.

The chain carries TRBV2 and TRBJ1-3; D not certain. Trimming took 3 bases from V and 0 from J, leaving 15 bases between them. The germline CDR1 and CDR2 sequences are SNHLY and FYNNEI. The CDR3 consists of 17 residues. CDR3 sequence (DNA): TGTGCCAGCAGTGACCGAATTGGGAAGCCCTCTGGAAACACCATATATTTT. It yields the protein CASSDRIGKPSGNTIYF.

The gene calls are TRBV5-1 and TRBJ2-1; TRBD2 aligns across 11 bases. CDR1 is SGHRS and CDR2 is YFSETQ in the germline V gene. The J segment lost 7 bases and the V segment lost 4 bases, leaving 10 bases of the junction unmatched. This CDR3 spans 16 amino acids. The CDR3 DNA is TGCGCCAGCAGCCCCTTAGCGGGAGGGCCCCCAAATGAGCAGTTCTTC. Its translation: CASSPLAGGPPNEQFF.